These 25 T cell receptor beta chains were all obtained from the same sample, sequenced in a study of identical twins. TCRdb recomputed calls from the 5' RACE reads with MiXCR, one row per CDR3 protein. The sample contains about 220,000 distinct CDR3 sequences, roughly a tenth of which appear only once. The sequencing input was memory (CD45RO+) T cells sorted from blood. The origin of the receptors is a woman between 18 and 30 years old in good health.

A few counts support this clonotype. The gene calls are TRBV29-1 and TRBJ2-2; D is perhaps TRBD1 or TRBD2 (5 bases each). Trimming pared 6 bases from V and 2 bases from J, leaving 16 bases between. Germline CDR1 is SQVTM and CDR2 is ANQGSEA. The CDR3 consists of 15 residues. The CDR3 reads CSVDQGPQNTGELFF. For the CDR3, the DNA is TGCAGCGTGGATCAGGGACCCCAAAACACCGGGGAGCTGTTTTTT.

The table lists this clonotype with many counts. This rearrangement joins TRBV9 to TRBJ2-3; weak D call: TRBD1 (5 bases). The CDR3 length is 14 residues. CDR1 SGDLS and CDR2 YYNGEE come from the germline V gene. V shed 3 bases and J shed 4 bases, with 12 bases lying between them. The CDR3 loop is CASSEGKAADTQYF. CDR3 coding DNA: TGTGCCAGCAGCGAGGGGAAGGCTGCAGATACGCAGTATTTT.

This clonotype was seen repeatedly, ten times or more. The chain carries TRBV20-1 and TRBJ2-1; D is possibly TRBD1 or TRBD2 (6 bases each). Trimming removed 6 bases at V and 0 bases at J, with 18 bases between. This CDR3 has 16 residues. Germline values: CDR1 DFQATT, CDR2 SNEGSKA (reference sequence). The CDR3 sequence: CSASSWGASSYNEQFF. The CDR3 region has the DNA TGCAGTGCCTCTTCCTGGGGGGCGAGCTCCTACAATGAGCAGTTCTTC.

The chain uses TRBV29-1 and TRBJ2-5; D gene uncertain. The CDR3 sequence is 13 residues long. Trimming left V 0 bases short and J 5 bases short, with 10 bases between. Germline lookup yields CDR1 SQVTM and CDR2 ANQGSEA. The CDR3 protein is CSVEESRRETQYF. The CDR3 bases are TGCAGCGTTGAAGAGTCTCGGCGGGAGACCCAGTACTTC.

The chain employs TRBV6-5 and TRBJ2-1, with D perhaps TRBD1 (5 bases). V was pared by 3 bases and J by 6 bases, with 12 bases between. The CDR3 totals 14 residues. CDR1 and CDR2 from the germline V gene are MNHEY and SVGAGI. This chain's CDR3 is CASSYLRVVNEQFF. CDR3 sequence (DNA): TGTGCCAGCAGTTATCTCAGGGTCGTCAATGAGCAGTTCTTC.

This clonotype has ten or more counts. This chain connects TRBV7-6 to TRBJ2-7; perhaps TRBD2 as D (6 bases). The CDR3 runs 17 residues. The V end lost 5 bases, the J end lost 5 bases, and 25 bases lay between the germline ends. Germline V gene sequence: CDR1 SGHVS, CDR2 FNYEAQ. CDR3 DNA: TGTGCCAGCAGCCCCCGGCGGAGGGATCCCCTTCTCCACGAGCAGTACTTC. It codes for CASSPRRRDPLLHEQYF.

In its sample, this clonotype was seen a few times. The chain links TRBV7-9 to TRBJ1-2; the match to TRBD1 covers 9 bases. The CDR3 has 14 residues. V dropped 5 bases and J dropped 7; count of bases not matched to a gene: 8. Germline V lookup: CDR1 SEHNR, CDR2 FQNEAQ (reference sequence). The CDR3 protein is CASSPDRGAFGYTF. The CDR3, as DNA: TGTGCCAGCAGCCCGGACAGGGGCGCGTTTGGCTACACCTTC.

With regard to this clonotype: Since a much larger clone is just one base distant, this may be a read error. The chain employs TRBV6-4 and TRBJ2-1; 9 positions agree with TRBD1. This CDR3 comprises 16 residues. The V and J ends lost 6 bases and 8 bases, in that order; junction bases with no gene match: 14. Germline V gene lookup returns CDR1 MRHNA and CDR2 SNTAGT. In DNA, the CDR3 is TGTGCCAGCAGGTGGACACGACAGGGGGTCCGGGATGAGCAGTTCTTC. Protein: CASRWTRQGVRDEQFF.

J is TRBJ2-3 and V is TRBV7-8; D not certain. The CDR3 length is 17 residues. The V end was cut by 1 base, the J end by 1 base, with 15 bases between. Germline loops: CDR1 SGHVS, CDR2 FQNEAQ. CDR3 sequence (DNA): TGTGCCAGCAGCTTAGGAATAGGGCAGACACGCACAGATACGCAGTATTTT. Its translation is CASSLGIGQTRTDTQYF.

The CDR3 sequence is CASSFPPTGGRNTEAFF. Written as DNA, the CDR3 is TGTGCCAGCAGTTTCCCCCCGACGGGGGGGCGGAACACTGAAGCTTTCTTT. The chain employs TRBV27 and TRBJ1-1, with D perhaps matching TRBD1 (6 bases). V was pared by 3 bases and J by 1 base, with 18 bases between. The CDR3 runs 17 residues. Germline V gene data show CDR1 as MNHEY and CDR2 as SMNVEV (reference sequence).

This clonotype was detected only a few times. This chain connects TRBV12-5 to TRBJ2-3; 12 bases match TRBD2. Germline V lookup: CDR1 LGHNT, CDR2 FRNRAP. V dropped 7 bases and J dropped 4; count of bases not matched to a gene: 9. CDR3 length: 16 residues. The CDR3 sequence is CASDLALAGGSDTQYF. CDR3 in DNA: TGTGCTAGTGACCTCGCACTAGCGGGAGGTTCAGATACGCAGTATTTT.

This clonotype was counted between two and nine times. The V gene is TRBV7-2, the J gene TRBJ2-3; 7 bases are shared with TRBD2. The junction had 11 bases not matched to a gene; V was cut back by 5 bases and J by 3 bases. CDR3 length: 16 residues. Germline-derived CDR1 and CDR2 are SGHTA and FQGNSA. DNA of the CDR3: TGTGCCAGCAGCCCCCGCCGCGGGAGAAGTACAGATACGCAGTATTTT. Its translation: CASSPRRGRSTDTQYF.

This clonotype was seen more than once but under ten times. The chain recombines TRBV7-8 with TRBJ2-1; 8 bases line up with TRBD2. The J segment lost 8 bases and the V segment lost 5 bases, leaving 8 bases of the junction unmatched. The CDR3 sequence is 14 residues long. The germline V gene has CDR1 SGHVS and CDR2 FQNEAQ. In nucleotides, the CDR3 is TGTGCCAGCAGCCGAGGGGTAGCGGGGTATGAGCAGTTCTTC. This codes for CASSRGVAGYEQFF.

V and J are TRBV5-1 and TRBJ2-1; TRBD1 or TRBD2 may be the D gene (6 bases each). V was trimmed by 4 bases and J by 1 base, leaving 21 bases between them. Germline V gene data show CDR1 as SGHRS and CDR2 as YFSETQ. CDR3 length equals 18 residues. CDR3 nucleotide sequence: TGCGCCAGCAGCCCGACCCTCTTAGGGGGAGGTTCCTACAATGAGCAGTTCTTC. This sequence encodes CASSPTLLGGGSYNEQFF.

This chain connects TRBV3-1 to TRBJ2-1; weak D call: TRBD1 (6 bases). Between the trimmed V and J ends, which lost 6 bases and 7 bases, there was a span of 16 bases. The CDR3 is made up of 14 amino acids. The V gene's germline CDR1 is LGHDT and CDR2 YNNKEL (reference sequence). The CDR3 here is CASSRSTGRNEQFF. The CDR3 region has the DNA TGTGCCAGCAGTCGATCCACAGGGCGGAATGAGCAGTTCTTC.

Here the CDR3 DNA reads TGTGCCAGCAGCCTATCTTTAGCGGGAGCTGATACGCAGTATTTT. Translation gives CASSLSLAGADTQYF. The chain recombines TRBV7-2 with TRBJ2-3, with TRBD2 matching over 9 bases. The germline gives CDR1 SGHTA, CDR2 FQGNSA. J lost 6 bases, V lost 5 bases, and 9 bases had no gene match. The CDR3 spans 15 residues.

This clonotype was picked up a small number of times. The rearrangement joins TRBV29-1 to TRBJ1-2; 7 nucleotides align to TRBD1. The CDR3 covers 13 residues. Unmatched junction bases numbered 1, after V lost 3 bases and J lost 0 bases. Germline V gene data show CDR1 as SQVTM and CDR2 as ANQGSEA. Here the CDR3 reads CSVEGQTNYGYTF. CDR3 DNA sequence: TGCAGCGTTGAGGGACAGACTAACTATGGCTACACCTTC.

Many counts were recorded for this clonotype. The chain combines TRBV12-3 or TRBV12-4 with TRBJ1-6; unclear D gene. V shed 6 bases and J shed 5 bases, with 8 bases lying between them. The CDR3 covers 13 residues. As DNA, the CDR3 is TGTGCCAGCAGAGGGAGAGATAATTCACCCCTCCACTTT. This codes for CASRGRDNSPLHF.

The CDR3 DNA follows: TGCAGTGCTAGAGATTATGGCAGGGTCGGAGTCACTGAAGCTTTCTTT. Its protein product is CSARDYGRVGVTEAFF. The chain recombines TRBV20-1 with TRBJ1-1, with a weak D call TRBD1 (5 bases). The germline V gene encodes CDR1 DFQATT and CDR2 SNEGSKA (reference sequence). Deletions cut 0 bases from V and 4 bases from J, with 18 bases between. The CDR3 extends over 16 amino acids.

CDR3 residues: CASRKLPSPNQSEQFF. CDR3 bases: TGTGCCAGCAGAAAACTACCTTCCCCCAACCAGTCGGAGCAGTTCTTC. The chain has TRBV2 and TRBJ2-1; no clear D. Trimming pared 6 bases from V and 10 bases from J, leaving 25 bases between. The CDR3 loop spans 16 amino acids. CDR1 SNHLY and CDR2 FYNNEI come from the germline V gene.

The table lists this clonotype with many counts. The chain carries TRBV12-3 or TRBV12-4 and TRBJ2-3; 7 nucleotides match TRBD2. The CDR3 totals 17 residues. With 0 bases clipped from V and 5 bases from J, the junction kept 11 bases outside the gene matches. In DNA form, the CDR3 reads TGTGCCAGCAGTTTAGCTGTTGGCGGGAGACCCGGAGATACGCAGTATTTT. Translated: CASSLAVGGRPGDTQYF.

This clonotype occurred many times. V is TRBV7-8 and J is TRBJ2-3, with 16 bases that match TRBD2. The CDR3 is 18 amino acids. Per the germline V gene, CDR1 is SGHVS and CDR2 is FQNEAQ. Trimming cost V 1 base and J 6 bases; bases outside gene matches: 7. The CDR3 region is CASSLVGTSGGAGDTQYF. The DNA for the CDR3 is TGTGCCAGCAGCTTAGTAGGGACTAGCGGGGGGGCCGGGGATACGCAGTATTTT.

V is TRBV10-3 and J is TRBJ1-4; 7 positions agree with TRBD1. V dropped 2 bases and J dropped 12; count of bases not matched to a gene: 6. CDR1 is ENHRY, CDR2 SYGVKD, per germline. The CDR3 contains 13 residues. In nucleotides, the CDR3 is TGTGCCATCAGTGAGGACAGGGCGGTGGAACTGTTTTTT. Protein product: CAISEDRAVELFF.

This clonotype was observed many times. The rearrangement joins TRBV5-6 to TRBJ1-4, with D maybe TRBD1 (5 bases). Deletions cut 3 bases from V and 6 bases from J, with 18 bases between. This CDR3 region has 16 residues. Germline V CDR1 and CDR2: SGHDT, YYEEEE. The CDR3 sequence: CASSSPPSGSDEKLFF. CDR3 nucleotides: TGTGCCAGCAGCTCCCCCCCCTCAGGGAGTGATGAAAAACTGTTTTTT.

The CDR3 DNA follows: TGCGCCAGCAGCTTTTCAGGGTCCCCGGTAGGGGCCAACGTCCTGACTTTC. This gives the protein CASSFSGSPVGANVLTF. V usage is TRBV5-1 and J usage is TRBJ2-6, with D possibly being TRBD1 (5 bases). Germline CDR1 is SGHRS and CDR2 is YFSETQ. There are 17 residues in the CDR3. Deletions cut 2 bases from V and 4 bases from J, with 16 bases between.